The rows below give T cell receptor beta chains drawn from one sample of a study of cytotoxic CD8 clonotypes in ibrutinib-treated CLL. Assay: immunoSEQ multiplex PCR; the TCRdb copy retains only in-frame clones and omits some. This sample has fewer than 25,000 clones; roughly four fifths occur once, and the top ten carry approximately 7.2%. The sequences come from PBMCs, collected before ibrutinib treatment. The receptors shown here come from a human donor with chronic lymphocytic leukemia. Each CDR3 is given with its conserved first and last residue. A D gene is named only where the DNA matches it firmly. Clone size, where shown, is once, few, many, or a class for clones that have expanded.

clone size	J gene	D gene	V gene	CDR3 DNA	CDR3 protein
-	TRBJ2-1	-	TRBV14	TGTGCCAGCAGCCACGCTGGGGCGAATGAGCAGTTCTTC	CASSHAGANEQFF
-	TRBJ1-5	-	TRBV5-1	TGCGCCAGCAGCTTGGGTCTCTCTAGCAATCAGCCCCAGCATTTT	CASSLGLSSNQPQHF
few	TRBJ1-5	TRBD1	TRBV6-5	TGTGCCAGCAGCCTGACAGGGAGCGGGGGTCAGCCCCAGCATTTT	CASSLTGSGGQPQHF
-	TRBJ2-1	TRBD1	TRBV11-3	TGTGCCAGCAGCTCGGTGGGGGACAGGGGTAATGAGCAGTTCTTC	CASSSVGDRGNEQFF
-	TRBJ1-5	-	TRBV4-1	TGCGCCAGCAGCCATGGGGGAAATCAGCCCCAGCATTTT	CASSHGGNQPQHF
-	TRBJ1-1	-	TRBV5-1	TGCGCCAGCAGCTTGGGGGTTGGGGGCCTGAACACTGAAGCTTTCTTT	CASSLGVGGLNTEAFF
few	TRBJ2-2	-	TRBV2	TGTGCCAGCAGTGAACAGACCGGGGAGCTGTTTTTT	CASSEQTGELFF
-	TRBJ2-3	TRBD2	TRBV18	TGTGCCAGCTCACCCCGCGGACTAGCGGGCGACACAGATACGCAGTATTTT	CASSPRGLAGDTDTQYF
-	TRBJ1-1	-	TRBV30	TGTGCCCGTGGACAGCGGAACACTGAAGCTTTCTTT	CARGQRNTEAFF
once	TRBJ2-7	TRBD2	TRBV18	TGTGCCAGCTCACCACCCCGGGGAGGGTTGGGATCCTACGAGCAGTACTTC	CASSPPRGGLGSYEQYF
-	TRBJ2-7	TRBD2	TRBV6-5	TGTGCCAGCAGTTACACTAGCGGGAGCCGAGACGAGCAGTACTTC	CASSYTSGSRDEQYF
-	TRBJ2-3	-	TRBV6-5	TGTGCCATCCGATCGGCGGGTGGGGATACGCAGTATTTT	CAIRSAGGDTQYF
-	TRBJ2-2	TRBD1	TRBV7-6	TGTGCCAGCAGCGCCGGACAGGGTTGGGCCGGGGAGCTGTTTTTT	CASSAGQGWAGELFF
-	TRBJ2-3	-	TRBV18	TGTGCCAGCTCACCACCGGCTGGGGGGAATACGCAGTATTTT	CASSPPAGGNTQYF
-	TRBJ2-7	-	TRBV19	TGTGCCAGTAGTAGGGACATTCAATTCTACGAGCAGTACTTC	CASSRDIQFYEQYF
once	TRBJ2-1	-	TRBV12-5	TGTGCTAGTGGTTTGTCACCGGTGGGTGAGCAGTTCTTC	CASGLSPVGEQFF
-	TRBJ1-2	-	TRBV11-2	TGTGCCAGCAGCCCTCCTTCTCGACCTGTCGGCTACACCTTC	CASSPPSRPVGYTF
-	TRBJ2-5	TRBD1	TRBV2	TGTGCCAGCAGAACCACCTGGACAGGTTGGGAGACCCAGTACTTC	CASRTTWTGWETQYF
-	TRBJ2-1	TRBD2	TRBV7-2	TGTGCCAGCAGCCAAGGGACTAGCGGCCGCAATGAGCAGTTCTTC	CASSQGTSGRNEQFF
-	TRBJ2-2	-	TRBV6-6	TGTGCCAGCAGACCTAATTTGAACACCGGGGAGCTGTTTTTT	CASRPNLNTGELFF
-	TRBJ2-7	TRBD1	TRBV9	TGTGCCAGCAGCCCTGGGGGGACAGGACACTACGAGCAGTACTTC	CASSPGGTGHYEQYF
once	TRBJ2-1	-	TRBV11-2	TGTACCAGCAGCTTAGGAGCGGCGGGGACAAACAATGAGCAGTTCTTC	CTSSLGAAGTNNEQFF
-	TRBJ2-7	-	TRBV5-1	TGCGCCAGCAGCCCTGGGGACGTCAGCGAGCAGTACTTC	CASSPGDVSEQYF
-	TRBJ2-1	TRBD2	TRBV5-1	TGCGCCAGCAGCTCTACCCAGGGACTAGCGGCAAATGAGCAGTTCTTC	CASSSTQGLAANEQFF
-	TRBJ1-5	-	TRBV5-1	TGCGCCAGCAGCTTGGTCGGGACGGGACCCCAGCATTTT	CASSLVGTGPQHF
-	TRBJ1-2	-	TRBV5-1	TGCGCCAGCAGCTTGGACAGGGACGGCGGCTACACCTTC	CASSLDRDGGYTF
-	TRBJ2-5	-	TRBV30	TGTGCCTGGAGTATACAGGGCTGGGAGACCCAGTACTTC	CAWSIQGWETQYF
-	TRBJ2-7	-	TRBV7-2	TGTGCCAGCAGCTTAGGGACTTTTGCCTACGAGCAGTACTTC	CASSLGTFAYEQYF
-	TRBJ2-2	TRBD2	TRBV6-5	TGTGCCTGCACGGCTAGCGGGAGTGCCGGGGAGCTGTTTTTT	CACTASGSAGELFF
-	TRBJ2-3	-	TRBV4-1	TGCGCCAGCAGCCAAGATCCCTCCCTTAGCACAGATACGCAGTATTTT	CASSQDPSLSTDTQYF
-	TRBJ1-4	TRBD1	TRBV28	TGTGCCAGCATTGGGACAGGGATCATTCTCTCTAATGAAAAACTGTTTTTT	CASIGTGIILSNEKLFF
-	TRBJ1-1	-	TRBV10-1	TGCGCCAGCAGCGCCTCGTCGGGTAGCACTGAAGCTTTCTTT	CASSASSGSTEAFF
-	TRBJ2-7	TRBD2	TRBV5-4	TGTGCCAGCAGCTTGGCTCTAGCGGGAGAGGTGTACGAGCAGTACTTC	CASSLALAGEVYEQYF
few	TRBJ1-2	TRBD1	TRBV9	TGTGCCAGCAGCGTAGGCCCTGGACAGGGGTCCTCTAGGTATGGCTACACCTTC	CASSVGPGQGSSRYGYTF
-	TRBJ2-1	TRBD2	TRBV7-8	TGTGCCAGCAGCCTAGCGGGGGGCCTCTACAATGAGCAGTTCTTC	CASSLAGGLYNEQFF
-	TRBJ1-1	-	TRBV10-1	TGCGCCAGCAGGAGACAGATTAACACTGAAGCTTTCTTT	CASRRQINTEAFF
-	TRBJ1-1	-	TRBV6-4	TGTGCCAGCCGGGACACCCCGAACACTGAAGCTTTCTTT	CASRDTPNTEAFF
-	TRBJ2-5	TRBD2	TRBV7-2	TGTGCCAGCAGCTTAGGTGCCCTAGCGGGAGGGCCTCAGGAGACCCAGTACTTC	CASSLGALAGGPQETQYF
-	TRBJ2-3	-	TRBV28	TGTGCCAGCAGTTTACTTGCCGGGACGAGTGTCAATACGCAGTATTTT	CASSLLAGTSVNTQYF
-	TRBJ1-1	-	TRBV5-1	TGCGCCAGCAGCTTGGTCCCTCCGGGGACCCCAGGCACTGAAGCTTTCTTT	CASSLVPPGTPGTEAFF
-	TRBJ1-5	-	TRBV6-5	TGTGCCAGCAGTACCCGTTCCCATCAGCCCCAGCATTTT	CASSTRSHQPQHF
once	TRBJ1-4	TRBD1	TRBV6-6	TGTGCCAGCTCTACGGGACAGTATGAAAAACTGTTTTTT	CASSTGQYEKLFF
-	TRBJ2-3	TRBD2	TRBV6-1	TGTGCCAGCAGTGAAGTCGGCGGGGGGGCAGATACGCAGTATTTT	CASSEVGGGADTQYF
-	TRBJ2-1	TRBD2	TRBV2	TGTGCCAGCAGCCCTAGCGGGGGGGCCGGATTCAATGAGCAGTTCTTC	CASSPSGGAGFNEQFF
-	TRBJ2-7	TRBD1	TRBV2	TGTGCCAGCAGTTACGACAGGGCATATGAGCAGTACTTC	CASSYDRAYEQYF
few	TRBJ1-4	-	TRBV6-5	TGTGCCAGCAGTTACGTGGGGGTTGAAAAACTGTTTTTT	CASSYVGVEKLFF
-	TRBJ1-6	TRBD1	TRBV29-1	TGCAGCGCCGCCGGGACAGGGGGATCGTCGGTCTGGTTT	CSAAGTGGSSVWF
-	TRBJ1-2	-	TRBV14	TGTGCCAGCAGCCAAGAGGGGGGGGACCCCAGACAAGGGAACTCTGGCTACACCTTC	CASSQEGGDPRQGNSGYTF
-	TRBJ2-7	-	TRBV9	TGTGCCAGCAGCGCCAGACTAGTGGGCGAGCAGTACTTC	CASSARLVGEQYF
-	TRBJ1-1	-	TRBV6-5	TGTGCCAGCACCGGGCTCACTGAAGCTTTCTTT	CASTGLTEAFF
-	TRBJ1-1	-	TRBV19	TGTGCCAGTAGTATAGCCAGGATCACTGAAGCTTTCTTT	CASSIARITEAFF
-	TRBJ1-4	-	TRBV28	TGTGCCAGCAGTTTAGGTGAAAAACTGTTTTTT	CASSLGEKLFF
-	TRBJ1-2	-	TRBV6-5	TGTGCCAGCAGTTACTTGGGGGCTGGCTACACCTTC	CASSYLGAGYTF
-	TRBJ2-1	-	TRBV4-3	TGCGCCAGCAGCCAAGTGGGGATTTACAATGAGCAGTTCTTC	CASSQVGIYNEQFF